A selection of T cell receptor beta chains follows, all from one sample in a study of T cell responses to AZD1222 COVID-19 vaccine. Generated by immunoSEQ multiplex PCR, the TCRdb table keeps only in-frame clones and is missing some. This table holds roughly 180,000 clones, about 89% found once. The material was peripheral blood, obtained on day 0 of AZD1222 vaccination. These receptors all stem from an adult in good health. The CDR3 runs from the conserved cysteine through the conserved F or W. D genes are given only for firm matches. Only part of the rows carry a size: once, few, many, or a class if the clone is expanded.

TRBV27	TRBD1	.	TRBJ2-2	TGTGCCAGCAGCCTGGCCTCCGGGACAGGGTCCGGGGAGCTGTTTTTT	CASSLASGTGSGELFF
TRBV4-3	TRBD2	once	TRBJ2-1	TGCGCCAGCAGCCAAGATCCTAGCGGGAGGAACAATGAGCAGTTCTTC	CASSQDPSGRNNEQFF
TRBV10-3	TRBD1	.	TRBJ1-1	TGTGCCATCAGTGAGGAGGGCAGGGGGCTGGGAACTGAAGCTTTCTTT	CAISEEGRGLGTEAFF
TRBV27	TRBD1	.	TRBJ1-2	TGTGCCAGCAGACACCGGGACAGTAACACCATACGAGGCTACACCTTC	CASRHRDSNTIRGYTF
TRBV7-2	.	once	TRBJ2-1	TGTGCCAGCAGCTTAGGGGACGGCCACCCTCAGTTCTTC	CASSLGDGHPQFF
TRBV11-2	.	once	TRBJ1-1	TGTGCCAGCAGCTACGCGGGGAGACAGGCCGATGAAGCTTTCTTT	CASSYAGRQADEAFF
TRBV7-6	.	.	TRBJ2-7	TGTGCCAGCAGCTCTGGGGTCGGGAGTGGGGAAAGCGAGCAGTACTTC	CASSSGVGSGESEQYF
TRBV27	.	.	TRBJ2-7	TGTGCCAGCAGTTTACGAGGGCTAGAGGTAAACGAGCAGTACTTC	CASSLRGLEVNEQYF
TRBV10-3	TRBD1	.	TRBJ1-1	TGTGCCATCAGCGGGGACAGGGCGAACACTGAAGCTTTCTTT	CAISGDRANTEAFF
TRBV11-2	.	.	TRBJ2-7	TGTGCCAGCGGGATAAGGCGAGGGATAACCTACGAGCAGTACTTC	CASGIRRGITYEQYF
TRBV5-1	TRBD1	.	TRBJ1-6	TGCGCCAGCAGCTGGACGACAGGGCTTGAGAATTCACCCCTCCACTTT	CASSWTTGLENSPLHF
TRBV7-2	TRBD1	.	TRBJ2-1	TGTGCCAGCAGCTTAGTACGTTGGGACAGCTCCTACAATGAGCAGTTCTTC	CASSLVRWDSSYNEQFF
TRBV7-9	TRBD1	.	TRBJ1-4	TGTGCCAGCAGCTTCGGGACAGGGAGTGAAAAACTGTTTTTT	CASSFGTGSEKLFF
TRBV5-1	TRBD1	.	TRBJ1-1	TGCGCCAGCAGCCTGGGACAGATTAACACTGAAGCTTTCTTT	CASSLGQINTEAFF
TRBV7-2	.	.	TRBJ2-7	TGTGCCAGCAGCTTATTTTCCGGGGGGCAGGACGAGCAGTACTTC	CASSLFSGGQDEQYF
TRBV5-4	TRBD2	.	TRBJ2-3	TGTGCCAGCAGCTTGAGGCGGGAGTCAACAGATACGCAGTATTTT	CASSLRRESTDTQYF
TRBV27	.	.	TRBJ2-7	TGTGCCAGCAGTCGCCGGGACTTGCGGCCCGAGCAGTACTTC	CASSRRDLRPEQYF
TRBV28	.	.	TRBJ1-5	TGTGCCATCCGGAGGGCAAGCAATCAGCCCCAGCATTTT	CAIRRASNQPQHF
TRBV4-3	.	once	TRBJ2-7	TGCGCCAGCAGCCAAGATCTCGAGCACGAGCAGTACTTC	CASSQDLEHEQYF
TRBV27	TRBD1	.	TRBJ1-2	TGTGCCAGCAGTTCTAGGGACAGGGGAGATGGCTACACCTTC	CASSSRDRGDGYTF
TRBV24-1	TRBD1	.	TRBJ1-1	TGTGCCACCAGCCCGGGACAGCCGTCCACTGAAGCTTTCTTT	CATSPGQPSTEAFF
TRBV28	.	.	TRBJ1-2	TGTGCCAGCAGTTTCCGCCAAAAAGCGGGAAACTATGGCTACACCTTC	CASSFRQKAGNYGYTF
TRBV27	.	.	TRBJ1-5	TGTGCCAGCAGTTTAAGGGGGGACAACAATCAGCCCCAGCATTTT	CASSLRGDNNQPQHF
TRBV4-3	TRBD1	.	TRBJ2-1	TGCGCCAGCAGCCAAGAGGGGGTGACAGGGGATGAGCAGTTCTTC	CASSQEGVTGDEQFF